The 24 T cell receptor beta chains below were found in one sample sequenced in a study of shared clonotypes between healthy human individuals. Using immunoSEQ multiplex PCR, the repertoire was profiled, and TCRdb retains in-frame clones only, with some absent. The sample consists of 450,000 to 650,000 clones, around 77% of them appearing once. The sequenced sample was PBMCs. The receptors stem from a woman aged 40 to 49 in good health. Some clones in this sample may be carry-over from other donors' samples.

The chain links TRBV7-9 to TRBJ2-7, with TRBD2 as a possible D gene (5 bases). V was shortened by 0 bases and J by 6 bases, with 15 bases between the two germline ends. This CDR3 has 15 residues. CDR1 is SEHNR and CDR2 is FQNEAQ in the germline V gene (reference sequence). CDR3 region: CASSLASGIGGEQYF. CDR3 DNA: TGTGCCAGCAGCTTAGCCAGCGGTATAGGAGGCGAGCAGTACTTC.

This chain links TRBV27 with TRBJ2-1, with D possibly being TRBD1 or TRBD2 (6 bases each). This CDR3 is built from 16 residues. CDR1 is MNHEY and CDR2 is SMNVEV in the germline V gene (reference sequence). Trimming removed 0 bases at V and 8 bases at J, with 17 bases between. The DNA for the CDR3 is TGTGCCAGCAGTTTATCGATGGGGGGCGCCTGGGATGAGCAGTTCTTC. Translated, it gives CASSLSMGGAWDEQFF.

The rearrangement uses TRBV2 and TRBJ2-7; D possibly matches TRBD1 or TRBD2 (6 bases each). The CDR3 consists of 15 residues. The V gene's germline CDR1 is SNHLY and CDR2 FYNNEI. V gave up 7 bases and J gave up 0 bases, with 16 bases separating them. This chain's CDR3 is CASMKGGESSYEQYF. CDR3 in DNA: TGTGCCAGCATGAAGGGGGGTGAGAGCTCCTACGAGCAGTACTTC.

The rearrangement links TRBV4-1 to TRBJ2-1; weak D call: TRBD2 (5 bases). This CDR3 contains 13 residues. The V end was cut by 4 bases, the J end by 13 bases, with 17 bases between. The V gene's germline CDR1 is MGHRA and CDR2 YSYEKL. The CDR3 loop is CASSPRSGVFQFF. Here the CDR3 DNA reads TGCGCCAGCAGCCCCAGGTCCGGGGTGTTCCAGTTCTTC.

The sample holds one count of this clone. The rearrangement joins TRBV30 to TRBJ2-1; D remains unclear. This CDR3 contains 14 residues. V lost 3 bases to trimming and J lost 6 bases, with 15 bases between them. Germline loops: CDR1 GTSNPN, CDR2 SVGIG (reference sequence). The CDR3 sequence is CAWRPRRHRNEQFF. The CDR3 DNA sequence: TGTGCCTGGAGGCCACGGCGACATCGCAATGAGCAGTTCTTC.

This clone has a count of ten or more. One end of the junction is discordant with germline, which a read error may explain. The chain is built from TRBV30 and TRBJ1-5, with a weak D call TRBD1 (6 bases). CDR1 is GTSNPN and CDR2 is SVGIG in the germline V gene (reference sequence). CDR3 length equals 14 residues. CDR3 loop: CAWSQDSSNQTQHF. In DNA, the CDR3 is TGTGCCTGGAGTCAGGACAGTAGCAATCAGACCCAGCATTTT.

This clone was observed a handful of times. The CDR3 nucleotides read TGTGCCAGCAGATCCCAGGGTGGAGAAAAACTGTTTTTT. It yields the protein CASRSQGGEKLFF. J is TRBJ1-4 and V is TRBV6-5, with a tentative D call TRBD1 (5 bases). Trimming took off 6 bases at V and 8 bases at J, with 13 bases between the two ends. The CDR3 is 13 residues long. The germline V gene has CDR1 MNHEY and CDR2 SVGAGI.

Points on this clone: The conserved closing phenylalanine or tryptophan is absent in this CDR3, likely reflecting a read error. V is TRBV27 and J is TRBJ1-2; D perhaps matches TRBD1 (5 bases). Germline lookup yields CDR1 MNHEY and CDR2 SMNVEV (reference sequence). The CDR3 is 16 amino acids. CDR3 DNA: TGTGTCAGCAGTCCCGCCCCTCCAGGGTTGAGTTATGGCTACACCTCC. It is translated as CVSSPAPPGLSYGYTS.

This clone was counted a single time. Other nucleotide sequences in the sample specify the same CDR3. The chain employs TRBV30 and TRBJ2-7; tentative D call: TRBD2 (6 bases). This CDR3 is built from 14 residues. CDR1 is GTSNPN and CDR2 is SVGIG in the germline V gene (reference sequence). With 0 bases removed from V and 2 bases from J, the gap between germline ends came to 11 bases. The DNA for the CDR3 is TGTGCCTGGAGTGTTAGGGGACTGCCCTACGAGCAGTACTTC. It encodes CAWSVRGLPYEQYF.

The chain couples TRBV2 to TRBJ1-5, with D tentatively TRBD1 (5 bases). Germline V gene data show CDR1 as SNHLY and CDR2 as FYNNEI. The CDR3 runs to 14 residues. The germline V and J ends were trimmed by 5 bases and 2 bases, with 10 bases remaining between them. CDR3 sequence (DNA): TGTGCCAGCAGTCGGGACCTACGCAATCAGCCCCAGCATTTT. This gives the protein CASSRDLRNQPQHF.

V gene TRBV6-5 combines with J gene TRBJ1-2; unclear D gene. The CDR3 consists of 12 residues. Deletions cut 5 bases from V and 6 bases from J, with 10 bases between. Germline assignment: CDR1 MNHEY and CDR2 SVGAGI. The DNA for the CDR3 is TGTGCCAGCAGTGAGGGTATCGATGGCTACACCTTC. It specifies CASSEGIDGYTF.

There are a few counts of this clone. CDR3 in amino acids: CASSSPGTSGRGWSYEQYF. CDR3 coding DNA: TGTGCCAGCAGCTCCCCGGGGACTAGCGGGAGAGGTTGGTCCTACGAGCAGTACTTC. The V and J genes are TRBV21-1 and TRBJ2-7; no DNA check was done on the table's D call, TRBD2. TRBV21-1 is a known pseudogene. There are 19 residues in the CDR3.

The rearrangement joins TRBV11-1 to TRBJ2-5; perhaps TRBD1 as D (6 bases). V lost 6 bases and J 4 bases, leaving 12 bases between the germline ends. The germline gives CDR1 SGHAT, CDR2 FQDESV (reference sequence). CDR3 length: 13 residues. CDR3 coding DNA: TGTGCCAGCAGTATACAGGGTGGAGAGACCCAGTACTTC. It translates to CASSIQGGETQYF.

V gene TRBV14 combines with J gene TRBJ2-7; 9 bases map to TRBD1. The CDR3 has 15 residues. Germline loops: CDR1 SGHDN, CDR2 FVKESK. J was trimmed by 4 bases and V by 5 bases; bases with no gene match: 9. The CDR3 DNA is TGTGCCAGCAGCACGCGGACAGGGGCAACTTACGAGCAGTACTTC. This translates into CASSTRTGATYEQYF.

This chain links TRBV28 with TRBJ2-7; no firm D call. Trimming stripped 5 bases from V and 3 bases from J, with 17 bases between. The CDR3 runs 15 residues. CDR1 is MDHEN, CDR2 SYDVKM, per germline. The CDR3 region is CASSPLGNPGYEQYF. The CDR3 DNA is TGTGCCAGCAGTCCCCTGGGTAACCCGGGCTACGAGCAGTACTTC.

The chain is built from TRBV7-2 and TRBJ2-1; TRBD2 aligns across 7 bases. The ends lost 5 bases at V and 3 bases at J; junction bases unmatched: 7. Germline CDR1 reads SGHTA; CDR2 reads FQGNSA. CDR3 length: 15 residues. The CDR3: CASSPQERGYNEQFF. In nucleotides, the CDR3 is TGTGCCAGCAGCCCCCAGGAGCGGGGCTACAATGAGCAGTTCTTC.

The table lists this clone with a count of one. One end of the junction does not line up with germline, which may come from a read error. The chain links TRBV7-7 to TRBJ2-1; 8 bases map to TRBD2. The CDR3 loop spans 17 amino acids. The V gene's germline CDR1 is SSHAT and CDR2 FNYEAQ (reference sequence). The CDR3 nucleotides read TGTGCTAGCAGCCCGACTCGGATGGCGGGAGGAAATAATGAGCAGTTCTTC. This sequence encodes CASSPTRMAGGNNEQFF.

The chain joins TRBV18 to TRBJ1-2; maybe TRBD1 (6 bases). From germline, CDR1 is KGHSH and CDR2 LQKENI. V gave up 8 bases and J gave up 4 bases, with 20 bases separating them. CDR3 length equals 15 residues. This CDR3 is CASTKEGGQLYGYTF. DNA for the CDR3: TGTGCCAGCACAAAAGAAGGGGGGCAACTCTATGGCTACACCTTC.

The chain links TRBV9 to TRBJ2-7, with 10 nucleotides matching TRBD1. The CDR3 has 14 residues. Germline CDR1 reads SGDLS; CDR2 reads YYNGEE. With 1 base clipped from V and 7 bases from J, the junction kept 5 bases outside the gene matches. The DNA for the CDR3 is TGTGCCAGCAGCGTAAGGGGGACAGGGGAAGAGCAGTACTTC. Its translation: CASSVRGTGEEQYF.

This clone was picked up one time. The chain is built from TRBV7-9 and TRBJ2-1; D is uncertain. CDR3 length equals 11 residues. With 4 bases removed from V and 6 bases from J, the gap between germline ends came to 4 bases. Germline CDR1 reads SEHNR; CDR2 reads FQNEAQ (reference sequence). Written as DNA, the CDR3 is TGTGCCAGCAGCTACAGCAATGAGCAGTTCTTC. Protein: CASSYSNEQFF. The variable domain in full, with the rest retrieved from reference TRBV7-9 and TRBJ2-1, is DTGVSQNPRHKITKRGQNVTFRCDPISEHNRLYWYRQTLGQGPEFLTYFQNEAQLEKSRLLSDRFSAERPKGSFSTLEIQRTEQGDSAMYLCASSYSNEQFFGPGTRLTVL.

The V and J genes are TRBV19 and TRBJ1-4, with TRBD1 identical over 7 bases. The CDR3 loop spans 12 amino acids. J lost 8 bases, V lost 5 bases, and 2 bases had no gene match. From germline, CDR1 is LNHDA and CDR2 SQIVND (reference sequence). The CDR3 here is CASSADREKLFF. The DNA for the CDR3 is TGTGCCAGTAGTGCGGACAGGGAAAAACTGTTTTTT.

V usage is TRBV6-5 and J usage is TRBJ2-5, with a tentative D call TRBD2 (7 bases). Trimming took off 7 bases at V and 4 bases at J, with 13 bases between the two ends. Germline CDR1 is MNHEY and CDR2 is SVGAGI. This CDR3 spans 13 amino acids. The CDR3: CASTEGGVETQYF. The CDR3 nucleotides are TGTGCCAGCACCGAAGGGGGGGTAGAGACCCAGTACTTC.

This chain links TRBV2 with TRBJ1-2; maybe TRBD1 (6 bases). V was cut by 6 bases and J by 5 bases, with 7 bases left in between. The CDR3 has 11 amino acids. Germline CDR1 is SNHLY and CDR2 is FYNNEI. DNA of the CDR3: TGTGCCAGCAGCGGACAGTATGGCTACACCTTC. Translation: CASSGQYGYTF.

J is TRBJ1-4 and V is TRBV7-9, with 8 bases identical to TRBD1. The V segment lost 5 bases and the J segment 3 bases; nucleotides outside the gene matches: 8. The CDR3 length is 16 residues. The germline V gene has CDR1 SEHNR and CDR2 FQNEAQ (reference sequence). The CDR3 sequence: CASSPRRQGPNEKLFF. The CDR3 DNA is TGTGCCAGCAGCCCCCGGAGACAGGGGCCTAATGAAAAACTGTTTTTT.